The 22 T cell receptor beta chains below were found in one sample sequenced in a study of blood T cell repertoires in COVID-19. Generated by immunoSEQ multiplex PCR, the TCRdb table keeps only in-frame clones and is missing some. The table has about 270,000 clones, 80% to 90% seen once. Input material: peripheral blood. The receptor set was obtained from an older man with acute or convalescent COVID-19.

Worth noting for this clone: The sample holds other DNA sequences that translate to the same CDR3. The rearrangement joins TRBV28 to TRBJ2-7; 10 bases fit TRBD2. J lost 3 bases, V lost 2 bases, and 1 base had no gene match. Germline V gene sequence: CDR1 MDHEN, CDR2 SYDVKM. The CDR3 has 14 amino acids. CDR3 sequence reads: CASSLPSGSYEQYF. The CDR3 region has the DNA TGTGCCAGCAGTTTACCTAGCGGGAGCTACGAGCAGTACTTC.

This CDR3 reads CASSFIRGGLTDTQYF. The CDR3 bases are TGTGCCAGCAGTTTCATTCGGGGGGGCCTGACCGATACGCAGTATTTT. The chain couples TRBV28 to TRBJ2-3; 8 bases align to TRBD2. The CDR3 has 16 amino acids. The J segment lost 6 bases and the V segment lost 3 bases, leaving 11 bases of the junction unmatched. CDR1 is MDHEN and CDR2 is SYDVKM in the germline V gene.

Ten or more counts support this clone. V and J are TRBV7-9 and TRBJ2-1; 11 positions match TRBD2. This CDR3 has 17 residues. Trimming at V came to 5 bases and at J to 6 bases, leaving 12 bases not matched to a gene. In germline, CDR1 is SEHNR, CDR2 FQNEAQ (reference sequence). The CDR3 loop reads CASSKTLGLAGINEQFF. The CDR3 DNA sequence: TGTGCCAGCAGCAAAACCTTAGGACTAGCGGGTATCAATGAGCAGTTCTTC.

The V gene is TRBV16, the J gene TRBJ1-2, with 7 bases fitting TRBD1. There are 14 residues in the CDR3. Germline V gene data show CDR1 as KGHSY and CDR2 as FQNENV. V dropped 4 bases and J dropped 2; count of bases not matched to a gene: 4. The CDR3 DNA follows: TGTGCCAGCAGCCTCAAGACAGGGAACTATGGCTACACCTTC. Encoded protein: CASSLKTGNYGYTF.

The chain joins TRBV18 to TRBJ2-1, with 7 bases matching TRBD1. The CDR3 loop spans 12 amino acids. Germline V gene lookup returns CDR1 KGHSH and CDR2 LQKENI. Losses at the gene ends were 6 bases for V and 7 bases for J; bases not matched to a gene: 3. DNA of the CDR3: TGTGCCAGCTCGATGGACAGGAATGAGCAGTTCTTC. It is translated as CASSMDRNEQFF.

The V and J genes are TRBV6-1 and TRBJ2-1, with 9 bases identical to TRBD1. The germline gives CDR1 MNHNS, CDR2 SASEGT. CDR3 length: 18 amino acids. V shed 2 bases, J shed 0 bases, and the junction held 8 bases outside the gene matches. The CDR3 nucleotides are TGTGCCAGCAGTGAATTGGGACAGGGACTGAGCTCCTACAATGAGCAGTTCTTC. It translates to CASSELGQGLSSYNEQFF.

The chain is built from TRBV3-1 (or the pseudogene TRBV3-2) and TRBJ2-1, with TRBD2 as a possible D gene (6 bases). V was pared by 2 bases and J by 9 bases, with 20 bases between. The CDR3 length is 16 residues. Germline V gene data show CDR1 as LGHDT and CDR2 as YNNKEL (reference sequence). The CDR3 reads CASSQLAGPTGSEQFF. Here the CDR3 DNA reads TGTGCCAGCAGCCAATTGGCGGGGCCGACCGGTAGTGAGCAGTTCTTC.

This clone was counted a single time. The V call is TRBV4-1, the J call TRBJ1-4, with D unresolved. CDR1 and CDR2 from the germline V gene are MGHRA and YSYEKL. V was shortened by 0 bases and J by 0 bases, with 8 bases between the two germline ends. The CDR3 sequence is 16 residues long. The CDR3 DNA reads as TGCGCCAGCAGCCAAGACGGGGATGCAACTAATGAAAAACTGTTTTTT. It codes for CASSQDGDATNEKLFF.

This chain uses TRBV18 with TRBJ2-6, with TRBD2 matching over 7 bases. There are 17 residues in the CDR3. V shed 7 bases and J 2 bases; nucleotides not matched to a gene: 11. Germline CDR1 is KGHSH and CDR2 is LQKENI. CDR3 in DNA: TGTGCCAGCTTCGATGCCTCAGGGAGGGCTGGGGCCAACGTCCTGACTTTC. Translating it yields CASFDASGRAGANVLTF.

The gene calls are TRBV5-1 and TRBJ2-2, with D maybe TRBD1 (6 bases). This CDR3 has 16 residues. In germline, CDR1 is SGHRS, CDR2 YFSETQ. Trimming left V 1 base short and J 1 base short, with 11 bases between. The CDR3 spells CASSLFSRGNTGELFF. As DNA, the CDR3 is TGCGCCAGCAGCTTGTTTTCCAGGGGGAACACCGGGGAGCTGTTTTTT.

This clone was observed a single time. The rearrangement joins TRBV5-5 to TRBJ1-2; D unresolved. The germline V and J ends were trimmed by 0 bases and 4 bases, with 13 bases remaining between them. Germline V CDR1 and CDR2: SGHKS, YYEKEE (reference sequence). CDR3 length: 15 amino acids. The chain's CDR3 is CASSLVEGLSYGYTF. For the CDR3, the DNA is TGTGCCAGCAGCTTGGTGGAGGGATTGAGCTATGGCTACACCTTC.

A few counts support this clone. At one end the junction does not follow the germline gene, possibly because of a read error. V usage is TRBV4-1 and J usage is TRBJ2-7, with unresolved D. This CDR3 is built from 9 residues. Per germline, CDR1 MGHRA and CDR2 YSYEKL. The CDR3 DNA sequence: TGCGCCAGCAGCCCGACGAGGCCATTC. Protein product: CASSPTRPF.

V and J are TRBV11-2 and TRBJ2-2; the match to TRBD1 covers 7 bases. The CDR3 runs to 15 residues. Germline V CDR1 and CDR2: SGHAT, FQNNGV. Germline trimming cut 5 bases from V and 6 bases from J; bases unmatched to any gene: 9. The CDR3 DNA reads as TGTGCCAGCAGCGCCGCTGACAGGGTCCCCGGGGAGCTGTTTTTT. Encoded protein: CASSAADRVPGELFF. The entire variable domain, with the rest obtained from reference TRBV11-2 and TRBJ2-2, is as follows: EAGVAQSPRYKIIEKRQSVAFWCNPISGHATLYWYQQILGQGPKLLIQFQNNGVVDDSQLPKDRFSAERLKGVDSTLKIQPAKLEDSAVYLCASSAADRVPGELFFGEGSRLTVL.

This chain joins TRBV10-3 and TRBJ1-4; the D gene is possibly TRBD1 (5 bases). Germline V gene lookup returns CDR1 ENHRY and CDR2 SYGVKD. The CDR3 totals 14 residues. The V end was cut by 3 bases, the J end by 13 bases, with 18 bases between. In DNA, the CDR3 is TGTGCCATCAGTGACGGGACTCATTACTCGGGACTGTTTTTT. It codes for CAISDGTHYSGLFF.

This clone was seen at least ten times. Other DNA sequences within the sample encode an identical CDR3. The rearrangement uses TRBV5-1 and TRBJ2-2; 8 nucleotides match TRBD2. Germline V gives CDR1 SGHRS, CDR2 YFSETQ. The CDR3 is 15 residues long. With 2 bases clipped from V and 2 bases from J, the junction kept 2 bases outside the gene matches. The CDR3 reads CASSLAGANTGELFF. DNA of the CDR3: TGCGCCAGCAGCTTAGCGGGAGCCAACACCGGGGAGCTGTTTTTT.

The count of this clone is one. This sequence joins TRBV5-1 and TRBJ2-7; 8 nucleotides line up with TRBD1. The V gene end was trimmed by 4 bases and the J gene end by 4 bases; junction bases not matched to a gene: 7. CDR1 SGHRS and CDR2 YFSETQ come from the germline V gene. The CDR3 loop spans 14 amino acids. CDR3 in DNA: TGCGCCAGCAGCGAGACAGGGGATCGATACGAGCAGTACTTC. Its translation: CASSETGDRYEQYF.

This clone came up once. The rearrangement uses TRBV5-5 and TRBJ2-7, with D maybe TRBD1 (8 bases). Trimming stripped 0 bases from V and 0 bases from J, with 22 bases between. CDR3 length: 19 amino acids. CDR1 is SGHKS, CDR2 YYEKEE, per germline (reference sequence). CDR3 in amino acids: CASSLEQGGNLPNSYEQYF. The CDR3 DNA reads as TGTGCCAGCAGCTTGGAACAGGGGGGGAATCTACCGAACTCCTACGAGCAGTACTTC.

V is TRBV3-1 (or the pseudogene TRBV3-2) and J is TRBJ1-1, with unresolved D. Germline assignment: CDR1 LGHDT and CDR2 YNNKEL (reference sequence). V lost 1 base to trimming and J lost 4 bases, with 10 bases between them. This CDR3 region has 14 residues. The CDR3 here is CASSQVPGSTEAFF. The CDR3 DNA reads TGTGCCAGCAGCCAAGTTCCGGGGAGCACTGAAGCTTTCTTT.

This clone was seen only a few times. The chain employs TRBV7-3 and TRBJ2-2; D uncertain. V was clipped by 3 bases and J by 3 bases, with 11 bases between them. From germline, CDR1 is SGHTA and CDR2 FQGTGA. There are 15 residues in the CDR3. The DNA of the CDR3 is TGTGCCAGCAGCTTTACCCTAGATGACACCGGGGAGCTGTTTTTT. Translating gives CASSFTLDDTGELFF.

V is TRBV29-1 and J is TRBJ2-1; 13 bases are shared with TRBD2. The CDR3 is made up of 15 amino acids. Germline CDR1 and CDR2: SQVTM and ANQGSEA. Trimming at V came to 1 base and at J to 8 bases, leaving 5 bases not matched to a gene. CDR3 amino acids: CSVEGTSGSVDEQFF. CDR3 in DNA: TGCAGCGTTGAAGGGACTAGCGGGAGTGTCGATGAGCAGTTCTTC.

J is TRBJ1-4 and V is TRBV5-1; tentatively, D is TRBD1 (5 bases). The CDR3 is 15 amino acids. Germline V CDR1 and CDR2: SGHRS, YFSETQ. V gave up 0 bases and J gave up 0 bases, with 6 bases separating them. The CDR3 reads CASSLEGATNEKLFF. The CDR3 DNA reads as TGCGCCAGCAGCTTGGAAGGGGCAACTAATGAAAAACTGTTTTTT.

The chain has TRBV7-3 and TRBJ1-1; 7 bases fit TRBD1. The length of the CDR3 is 15 residues. CDR1 is SGHTA, CDR2 FQGTGA, per germline. V lost 2 bases to trimming and J lost 1 base; unmatched junction nucleotides: 4. The CDR3 spells CASSLGDSRNTEAFF. The CDR3 nucleotides are TGTGCCAGCAGCTTAGGGGACAGCCGGAACACTGAAGCTTTCTTT.